Listed here are 16 T cell receptor beta chains from one sample, sequenced in a study of blood T cells in healthy people across ages. Combining a sample-barcoded 5' primer with a J-beta primer mix, a second PCR ran for roughly 7 to 12 cycles. A single record per CDR3 protein comes from TCRdb applying MiXCR to the 5' RACE reads. The sample carries about 1.8 million distinct CDR3 sequences, 49% recorded once. What was sequenced was blood. The receptors stem from a woman between 40 and 55 years old in good health.

This clonotype was seen ten or more times. The rearrangement uses TRBV5-1 and TRBJ2-3, with D perhaps matching TRBD1 or TRBD2 (6 bases each). With 6 bases removed from V and 5 bases from J, the gap between germline ends came to 16 bases. Germline loops: CDR1 SGHRS, CDR2 YFSETQ. The length of the CDR3 is 14 residues. In DNA, the CDR3 is TGCGCCAGCATCGGGGGCGGGGTCGGAGATACGCAGTATTTT. Protein: CASIGGGVGDTQYF.

This clonotype was seen only once. This rearrangement joins TRBV24-1 to TRBJ2-3, with TRBD2 as a possible D gene (5 bases). CDR1 is KGHDR, CDR2 SFDVKD, per germline. Deletions cut 8 bases from V and 3 bases from J, with 14 bases between. The CDR3 has 14 residues. CDR3 in amino acids: CATTAEGETDTQYF. The CDR3 nucleotides read TGTGCCACCACGGCAGAGGGCGAGACAGATACGCAGTATTTT.

The V call is TRBV6-5, the J call TRBJ2-5; 8 nucleotides line up with TRBD2. The V and J ends lost 0 bases and 1 base, in that order; junction bases with no gene match: 7. This CDR3 region has 17 residues. Germline CDR1 reads MNHEY; CDR2 reads SVGAGI. The DNA of the CDR3 is TGTGCCAGCAGTTACTCTGGGGTAGCGGGGCGCCAAGAGACCCAGTACTTC. Amino acids: CASSYSGVAGRQETQYF.

The chain recombines TRBV12-3 or TRBV12-4 with TRBJ2-1; D is uncertain. Gene TRBJ2-7 matches the end of the DNA better, so the J call may be wrong. The CDR3 contains 16 residues. The CDR3 loop is CASSLQPRSSYNEQYF. The CDR3 DNA follows: TGTGCCAGCAGTTTACAGCCCAGGAGCTCCTACAATGAGCAGTACTTC.

This chain joins TRBV7-9 and TRBJ1-1; D gene unclear. The CDR3 runs 12 residues. Germline assignment: CDR1 SEHNR and CDR2 FQNEAQ (reference sequence). Trimming removed 5 bases at V and 5 bases at J, with 9 bases between. As DNA, the CDR3 is TGTGCCAGCAGCGACGAGGGAACTGAAGCTTTCTTT. Residues: CASSDEGTEAFF.

The chain couples TRBV20-1 to TRBJ2-5; 7 nucleotides match TRBD1. Per the germline V gene, CDR1 is DFQATT and CDR2 is SNEGSKA (reference sequence). The J segment lost 0 bases and the V segment lost 0 bases, leaving 4 bases of the junction unmatched. There are 15 residues in the CDR3. The CDR3 coding sequence is TGCAGTGCTAGAGACCCGGGACAGTACCAAGAGACCCAGTACTTC. Residues: CSARDPGQYQETQYF.

The rearrangement links TRBV28 to TRBJ2-5, with a tentative D call TRBD1 (7 bases). The end of the DNA fits TRBJ2-7 better, so the J call may be wrong. The CDR3 loop spans 15 amino acids. From germline, CDR1 is MDHEN and CDR2 SYDVKM. The CDR3 DNA is TGTGCCAGCAGTCGTGACGGACAGGAGGGTTACGAGCAGTACTTC. Amino acid sequence: CASSRDGQEGYEQYF.

V is TRBV4-2 and J is TRBJ2-5, with a possible D match to TRBD2 (6 bases). Trimming removed 0 bases at V and 0 bases at J, with 11 bases between. Germline CDR1 and CDR2: LGHNA and YNFKEQ. CDR3 length: 16 residues. The CDR3 loop reads CASSQDRAGNQETQYF. In DNA, the CDR3 is TGTGCCAGCAGCCAAGATCGGGCGGGAAACCAAGAGACCCAGTACTTC.

This clonotype was detected a few times. The V gene is TRBV7-2, the J gene TRBJ1-6; 7 nucleotides line up with TRBD1. This CDR3 contains 16 residues. V dropped 5 bases and J dropped 0; count of bases not matched to a gene: 4. Per germline, CDR1 SGHTA and CDR2 FQGNSA. The DNA for the CDR3 is TGTGCCAGCAGCCCCAGGGGGAGCTCCTATAATTCACCCCTCCACTTT. This gives the protein CASSPRGSSYNSPLHF.

This chain uses TRBV4-2 with TRBJ2-3, with TRBD2 matching over 10 bases. This CDR3 is 16 amino acids long. V gave up 4 bases and J gave up 5 bases; unmatched junction bases: 9. Germline CDR1 is LGHNA and CDR2 is YNFKEQ. The chain's CDR3 is CASSPRAGGPLDTQYF. The CDR3 DNA follows: TGTGCCAGCAGCCCACGAGCGGGGGGGCCATTAGATACGCAGTATTTT.

CDR3 residues: CATSRESGSYGYTF. CDR3 DNA sequence: TGTGCCACCAGCAGAGAGTCTGGCTCCTATGGCTACACCTTC. J is TRBJ1-2 and V is TRBV15; D uncertain. V was clipped by 0 bases and J by 4 bases, with 9 bases between them. The CDR3 covers 14 residues. CDR1 and CDR2 from the germline V gene are LNHNV and YYDKDF (reference sequence).

This clonotype was seen more than once but under ten times. The genes are TRBV6-5 and TRBJ2-7; perhaps TRBD2 as D (5 bases). Germline V lookup: CDR1 MNHEY, CDR2 SVGAGI. Between the trimmed V and J ends, which lost 4 bases and 6 bases, there was a span of 13 bases. CDR3 length equals 13 residues. CDR3 region: CASSSGLVTEQYF. CDR3 coding DNA: TGTGCCAGCAGTTCCGGACTGGTGACCGAGCAGTACTTC.

The chain links TRBV6-1 to TRBJ2-4; tentative D call: TRBD2 (6 bases). The CDR3 length is 13 residues. Germline V gene sequence: CDR1 MNHNS, CDR2 SASEGT. Deletions cut 8 bases from V and 13 bases from J, with 21 bases between. This CDR3 reads CASSREGGREQYF. The CDR3 DNA reads TGTGCCAGCTCGAGGGAAGGAGGTCGGGAGCAGTACTTC.

Concerning this clonotype: The junction differs from germline at one of its ends, possibly a read error. The V call is TRBV7-2, the J call TRBJ2-5, with D maybe TRBD1 (6 bases). The CDR3 length is 15 residues. Germline V lookup: CDR1 SGHTA, CDR2 FQGNSA. The CDR3 DNA reads as TGTGCCAGCAGCAAAGGACAGCGCCTGAGGGAGACCCTGTACTTC. Its protein is CASSKGQRLRETLYF. Using reference TRBV7-2 and TRBJ2-5 for the parts outside the CDR3, the full variable domain is GAGVSQSPSNKVTEKGKDVELRCDPISGHTALYWYRQSLGQGLEFLIYFQGNSAPDKSGLPSDRFSAERTGGSVSTLTIQRTQQEDSAVYLCASSKGQRLRETLYFGPGTRLLVL.

The chain is built from TRBV9 and TRBJ2-4; D is undetermined. The CDR3 consists of 14 residues. Trimming shortened V by 3 bases and J by 0 bases, and 7 bases separated the two germline ends. CDR1 and CDR2 (germline): SGDLS, YYNGEE. The CDR3 reads CASSGAVAKNIQYF. In DNA, the CDR3 is TGTGCCAGCAGCGGCGCCGTAGCCAAAAACATTCAGTACTTC.

The chain uses TRBV20-1 and TRBJ2-3, with a possible D match to TRBD1 (5 bases). This CDR3 has 15 residues. V was clipped by 5 bases and J by 6 bases, with 21 bases between them. Germline CDR1 and CDR2: DFQATT and SNEGSKA (reference sequence). The CDR3 is CSAPDNLKRTDTQYF. DNA for the CDR3: TGCAGTGCTCCGGACAATCTGAAGAGGACGGATACGCAGTATTTT.